Reported below is one T cell receptor (beta chain). Deletions cut 5 bases from V and 0 bases from J, with 13 bases between. This CDR3 region has 15 residues. The germline CDR1 and CDR2 sequences are LNHDA and SQIVND (reference sequence). This record belongs to a study of control samples from healthy donors and cancer patients. Produced via immunoSEQ multiplex PCR; TCRdb's table is partial and in-frame only. The sample lists 98,000 or so clones; about 85% were seen once. The clonotype originates from an older woman in good health. Sequencing was carried out using blood. The J gene is TRBJ1-2, the V gene TRBV19; D perhaps matches TRBD1 (6 bases). This CDR3 is CASSGGQRTNYGYTF. CDR3 in DNA: TGTGCCAGTAGTGGGGGGCAGCGGACTAACTATGGCTACACCTTC.